This T cell receptor (beta chain) was found in a study of blood T cells in healthy people across ages. Alongside a J-beta primer mix, a sample-barcoded 5' primer served in a second PCR lasting about 7 to 12 cycles. A minimum of 2.5 million CDR3-containing paired-end reads was obtained for each sample. TCRdb re-called the 5' RACE reads through MiXCR, storing one row per CDR3 protein. Among 1.5 million to 2 million distinct CDR3 sequences listed, roughly 49% were seen once. This clonotype was counted a few times. Sequencing used blood. The sequence was obtained from a woman aged 35 to 49 in good health.

Written as DNA, the CDR3 is TGTGCCAGCAGTTCCCGGAGAACGGGACTAGCGGTACAAGAGACCCAGTACTTC. Translating gives CASSSRRTGLAVQETQYF. The V and J genes are TRBV12-3 or TRBV12-4 and TRBJ2-5, with TRBD2 identical over 11 bases. After removal of 4 bases from V and 2 bases from J, the junction contained 12 bases not matched to a gene. The CDR3 has 18 residues.